This T cell receptor beta chain was retrieved from a study of blood T cell repertoires in COVID-19 (dated by TCRdb to 2019 to 2021). About the study as a whole: Collaborator samples came from the United States, Italy and Spain and covered acute and convalescent phases of COVID-19. The repertoires were released in a freely available public database meant as a resource for research on the immune response to SARS-CoV-2. Subjects who had been exposed to COVID-19, were actively infected with it, or had recovered from it provided the deeply sampled blood TCRbeta repertoires that made up the dataset. The prospective study material was composed of cDNA or gDNA derived from T cells, B-cell-depleted T cells, or PBMCs. Samples came from the ongoing ImmuneRACE study (first 160 participants) plus 1,254 subjects from 6 global collaborators. A de-identified subject ID, COVID-19 status, age in years and sex were almost always included in the sample metadata. Where available, HLA class I and class II types were taken from metadata supplied by the sample provider and were not determined by assay-based typing. Broad study findings and their caveats: Clinical and demographic metadata were provided uncurated, with the amount varying by source and participant.

TCRbeta CDR3 regions were amplified from genomic DNA by means of the immunoSEQ Assay, a bias-controlled multiplex PCR. Per the authors' processing: The number of nucleated cells in each sample was estimated from the amplification of reference gene primers within the assay. To quantify the absolute abundance of each unique TCRbeta CDR3 rearrangement, sequence reads were collapsed and filtered. Productive Simpson clonality was computed per sample as the square root of Simpson's diversity index over productive rearrangements. This is the immuneACCESS table as TCRdb keeps it, with only in-frame sequences that have V and J called. A part of the clones is gone; compared with another copy, unresolved V genes explain less than half, and the rest is unexplained. V, J and clone size are taken as reported in that table, and D and trimming were inferred from the DNA itself. Recorded for this sample are 150,000 to 200,000 clones; 60% to 80% of them occurred a single time. Together, the top ten hold more than 25% of the sample.

This clone has a single count. Its antigen is not yet known. No base-level quality is on record; no much larger clone is a single base apart. CDR1 and CDR2 were assigned from the germline V gene (reference sequence) as LGHDT and YNNKEL. V is shortened by 0 bases, J by 3 bases, and the region joining them spans 6 bases. Spanning cysteine to phenylalanine, the CDR3 consists of 13 amino acids. Just the 39-base CDR3 DNA is kept, in frame starting at base 1. Whole blood was collected in K2EDTA tubes by collaborating institutions according to the institutions' own protocols. For TCRbeta analysis, collaborators shipped samples in one of three forms: frozen whole blood, isolated PBMCs, or DNA extracted from either of those sample types.

Material: peripheral blood. The sequence was collected from a woman in her 70s with acute or convalescent COVID-19. The sequence is built from TRBV3-1 (or the pseudogene TRBV3-2) and TRBJ2-7; TRBD1 is a possible D gene, resting on 5 matching bases. This receptor carries the CDR3 CASSQEGHYEQYF. The DNA reads as follows: TGTGCCAGCAGCCAAGAGGGGCACTACGAGCAGTACTTC.